Each of the 31 T cell receptor beta chains below was sequenced from the same sample in a study of blood T cells in healthy people across ages. Together with a sample-barcoded 5' primer, a J-beta primer mix was included in a second PCR lasting roughly 6 to 12 cycles. MiXCR, run by TCRdb on the 5' RACE reads, gives a single entry per CDR3 protein. The sample has about 1 million distinct CDR3 sequences, 40% to 55% seen once. Sample: blood. The receptors come from an older woman in good health.

This clonotype was seen more than once but under ten times. The CDR3 sequence is CSARSPWTGGYEQYF. For the CDR3, the DNA is TGCAGTGCTAGAAGCCCTTGGACAGGGGGCTACGAGCAGTACTTC. The chain joins TRBV20-1 to TRBJ2-7; 10 positions match TRBD1. Germline loops: CDR1 DFQATT, CDR2 SNEGSKA (reference sequence). This CDR3 has 15 amino acids. Trimming cost V 2 bases and J 3 bases; bases outside gene matches: 7.

The J gene is TRBJ2-3, the V gene TRBV12-3 or TRBV12-4; no reliable D call. This CDR3 has 13 residues. Trimming removed 5 bases at V and 6 bases at J, with 12 bases between. The CDR3: CASSRNRWDTQYF. The CDR3 DNA sequence: TGTGCCAGCAGTCGCAACCGGTGGGATACGCAGTATTTT.

This clonotype was picked up a small number of times. The rearrangement links TRBV6-5 to TRBJ2-7, with TRBD2 matching 8 bases. The junction had 16 bases not matched to a gene; V was cut back by 2 bases and J by 1 base. The CDR3 is made up of 19 amino acids. From germline, CDR1 is MNHEY and CDR2 SVGAGI. The CDR3 spells CASSYNPTLREDSSYEQYF. The CDR3 DNA sequence: TGTGCCAGCAGTTACAATCCCACCTTGCGGGAGGATTCATCCTACGAGCAGTACTTC.

This clonotype was counted at least ten times. This sequence joins TRBV9 and TRBJ1-2; D is ambiguous. This CDR3 has 10 residues. Germline V gene data show CDR1 as SGDLS and CDR2 as YYNGEE. Trimming removed 3 bases at V and 6 bases at J, with 3 bases between. Here the CDR3 DNA reads TGTGCCAGCAGCGGAGATGGCTACACCTTC. It specifies CASSGDGYTF.

This clonotype turned up a few times. This chain uses TRBV20-1 with TRBJ2-3; the D is unclear. This CDR3 contains 12 residues. Trimming cost V 6 bases and J 5 bases, with 12 bases left between them. From germline, CDR1 is DFQATT and CDR2 SNEGSKA (reference sequence). CDR3 protein: CSAPEGLDTQYF. The CDR3 coding sequence is TGCAGTGCCCCGGAAGGATTAGATACGCAGTATTTT.

The count of this clonotype is one. The chain recombines TRBV3-1 with TRBJ2-7, with 10 bases that match TRBD2. V trimming: 7 bases; J trimming: 4 bases; junction bases outside the gene matches: 10. The CDR3 loop spans 15 amino acids. CDR1 is LGHDT and CDR2 is YNNKEL in the germline V gene (reference sequence). As DNA, the CDR3 is TGTGCCAGCACCTCGGGGGGAGCGGGAGGGTACGAGCAGTACTTC. Residues: CASTSGGAGGYEQYF.

The table lists this clonotype with many counts. DNA of the CDR3: TGTGCCATCAGTGAGGGGGCAGGGACAGGGGGCGAAATAAGCTCTGGGGCCAACGTCCTGACTTTC. Its translation: CAISEGAGTGGEISSGANVLTF. This chain links TRBV10-3 with TRBJ2-6; 12 nucleotides agree with TRBD1. CDR3 length: 22 residues. J gave up 0 bases and V 2 bases, and 14 bases lay outside the gene matches. From germline, CDR1 is ENHRY and CDR2 SYGVKD.

As DNA, the CDR3 is TGTGCCAGCAGTGATCCAGGGGCTGAAGATACGCAGTATTTT. As protein: CASSDPGAEDTQYF. The chain uses TRBV25-1 and TRBJ2-3, with D tentatively TRBD1 (6 bases). V was cut by 3 bases and J by 5 bases, with 12 bases left in between. Germline values: CDR1 MGHDK, CDR2 SYGVNS. The CDR3 runs to 14 residues.

This chain uses TRBV12-3 or TRBV12-4 with TRBJ2-5; the match to TRBD1 covers 8 bases. The CDR3 totals 14 residues. V trimming: 6 bases; J trimming: 4 bases; junction bases outside the gene matches: 7. CDR3 sequence: CASSRGQEAETQYF. Written as DNA, the CDR3 is TGTGCCAGCAGCCGGGGACAGGAGGCAGAGACCCAGTACTTC.

This chain connects TRBV28 to TRBJ2-5, with 8 bases that match TRBD1. The J call is uncertain, as TRBJ2-7 better fits the DNA end. CDR3 length: 16 residues. The germline gives CDR1 MDHEN, CDR2 SYDVKM. CDR3 nucleotides: TGTGCCAGCAGTTCCTCCCCGGGACAGGCAGTGCACGAGCAGTACTTC. Amino acids: CASSSSPGQAVHEQYF.

This clonotype showed up just once. The rearrangement links TRBV29-1 to TRBJ2-2; 9 bases are shared with TRBD2. CDR3 size: 15 residues. The V gene end was trimmed by 7 bases and the J gene end by 2 bases; junction bases not matched to a gene: 8. The germline gives CDR1 SQVTM, CDR2 ANQGSEA. CDR3 region: CSGGGGRGNTGELFF. CDR3 nucleotides: TGCAGCGGGGGTGGCGGGAGGGGAAACACCGGGGAGCTGTTTTTT.

CDR3 DNA: TGTGCCAGCAGTTTAGACTATCGACGCAATGAGCAGTTCTTC. It is translated as CASSLDYRRNEQFF. The J gene is TRBJ2-1, the V gene TRBV12-3 or TRBV12-4; D is unresolved. With 1 base removed from V and 6 bases from J, the gap between germline ends came to 10 bases. The length of the CDR3 is 14 residues.

This clonotype was counted only a few times. The CDR3 DNA reads TGCAGTGCCCTAAGGGGGCTTCGGGAGACCCAGTACTTC. It is translated as CSALRGLRETQYF. V and J are TRBV20-1 and TRBJ2-5; TRBD1 agrees at 7 bases. With 6 bases clipped from V and 5 bases from J, the junction kept 9 bases outside the gene matches. The length of the CDR3 is 13 residues. The V gene's germline CDR1 is DFQATT and CDR2 SNEGSKA (reference sequence).

The CDR3 spells CASSWGLRDRGYNEQFF. CDR3 DNA: TGCGCCAGCAGCTGGGGCCTCCGGGACAGGGGGTACAATGAGCAGTTCTTC. The V call is TRBV5-1, the J call TRBJ2-1; 11 bases line up with TRBD1. Germline values: CDR1 SGHRS, CDR2 YFSETQ. The CDR3 extends over 17 amino acids. J gave up 4 bases and V 3 bases, and 9 bases lay outside the gene matches.

This clonotype was counted only a few times. This sequence joins TRBV7-9 and TRBJ2-7, with 11 bases identical to TRBD2. The CDR3 runs 14 residues. CDR1 is SEHNR and CDR2 is FQNEAQ in the germline V gene (reference sequence). Germline trimming cut 0 bases from V and 9 bases from J; bases unmatched to any gene: 4. The chain's CDR3 is CASSLAGLAAAQYF. CDR3 nucleotide sequence: TGTGCCAGCAGCTTAGCGGGACTAGCGGCCGCGCAGTACTTC. The whole variable domain, filled in from reference TRBV7-9 and TRBJ2-7, reads DTGVSQNPRHKITKRGQNVTFRCDPISEHNRLYWYRQTLGQGPEFLTYFQNEAQLEKSRLLSDRFSAERPKGSFSTLEIQRTEQGDSAMYLCASSLAGLAAAQYFGPGTRLTVT.

This sequence joins TRBV11-3 and TRBJ2-7; TRBD2 matches 9 bases. The V segment lost 4 bases and the J segment 4 bases; nucleotides outside the gene matches: 8. The CDR3 contains 15 residues. Germline lookup yields CDR1 SGHNT and CDR2 YENEEA. This chain's CDR3 is CASSYRGSGSYEQYF. The DNA of the CDR3 is TGTGCCAGCAGCTACAGGGGTAGCGGGAGTTACGAGCAGTACTTC. The whole variable domain, remainder taken from reference TRBV11-3 and TRBJ2-7, is EAGVVQSPRYKIIEKKQPVAFWCNPISGHNTLYWYLQNLGQGPELLIRYENEEAVDDSQLPKDRFSAERLKGVDSTLKIQPAELGDSAVYLCASSYRGSGSYEQYFGPGTRLTVT.

The rearrangement uses TRBV20-1 and TRBJ2-5, with 11 bases identical to TRBD1. Germline CDR1 and CDR2: DFQATT and SNEGSKA (reference sequence). V was pared by 5 bases and J by 1 base, with 6 bases of the junction left unmatched. The CDR3 totals 15 residues. CDR3 protein: CSADGQGAFQETQYF. CDR3 in DNA: TGCAGTGCTGACGGACAGGGGGCATTCCAAGAGACCCAGTACTTC.

The V gene is TRBV3-1, the J gene TRBJ2-7; D perhaps matches TRBD1 (6 bases). CDR3 length: 15 amino acids. The germline V gene encodes CDR1 LGHDT and CDR2 YNNKEL (reference sequence). V dropped 6 bases and J dropped 0 bases, with 15 bases sitting between them. CDR3 residues: CASRLQQGNSYEQYF. DNA for the CDR3: TGTGCCAGCAGGCTACAACAGGGTAACTCCTACGAGCAGTACTTC.

This clonotype appeared a few times. The rearrangement joins TRBV5-1 to TRBJ2-7; the D is unclear. The DNA end lines up better with TRBJ2-5; the J call may be wrong. This CDR3 has 13 amino acids. The germline CDR1 and CDR2 sequences are SGHRS and YFSETQ. CDR3: CASSLDSTGTQYF. Here the CDR3 DNA reads TGCGCCAGCAGCTTGGACTCGACGGGGACCCAGTACTTC.

J is TRBJ1-1 and V is TRBV15; 8 nucleotides match TRBD1. CDR1 is LNHNV, CDR2 YYDKDF, per germline (reference sequence). J was trimmed by 1 base and V by 1 base; bases with no gene match: 2. The CDR3 extends over 15 amino acids. CDR3 in amino acids: CATSRGTGKNTEAFF. CDR3 sequence (DNA): TGTGCCACCAGCAGAGGGACAGGGAAGAACACTGAAGCTTTCTTT. Together with reference TRBV15 and TRBJ1-1, the CDR3 gives the full variable domain: DAMVIQNPRYQVTQFGKPVTLSCSQTLNHNVMYWYQQKSSQAPKLLFHYYDKDFNNEADTPDNFQSRRPNTSFCFLDIRSPGLGDTAMYLCATSRGTGKNTEAFFGQGTRLTVV.

This chain links TRBV12-3 or TRBV12-4 with TRBJ2-1, with TRBD2 as a possible D gene (5 bases). The ends were cut back, 6 bases at V and 10 bases at J, with 13 bases in the middle. CDR3 length: 12 residues. For the CDR3, the DNA is TGTGCCAGCAGCCCCCCCTTAGCGGAGCAGTTCTTC. Translation gives CASSPPLAEQFF.

The genes are TRBV5-1 and TRBJ2-5; TRBD2 agrees at 11 bases. The CDR3 is 19 amino acids. Germline lookup yields CDR1 SGHRS and CDR2 YFSETQ. Losses at the gene ends were 5 bases for V and 1 base for J; bases not matched to a gene: 16. CDR3 loop: CASSFLGPLAGGSQETQYF. As DNA, the CDR3 is TGCGCCAGCAGTTTCCTAGGGCCTCTAGCGGGAGGATCCCAAGAGACCCAGTACTTC.

The gene calls are TRBV7-2 and TRBJ2-1, with D possibly being TRBD2 (6 bases). The germline V and J ends were trimmed by 5 bases and 8 bases, with 10 bases remaining between them. CDR3 size: 12 residues. The germline V gene has CDR1 SGHTA and CDR2 FQGNSA. The DNA of the CDR3 is TGTGCCAGCAGCCAGACTAGTCATGAGCAGTTCTTC. It is translated as CASSQTSHEQFF.

This chain uses TRBV24-1 with TRBJ2-1; D uncertain. This CDR3 spans 15 amino acids. The germline CDR1 and CDR2 sequences are KGHDR and SFDVKD. Trimming stripped 2 bases from V and 8 bases from J, with 15 bases between. This CDR3 reads CATSDSKDVVDEQFF. The CDR3 DNA is TGTGCCACCAGTGATTCAAAGGATGTGGTCGATGAGCAGTTCTTC.

The rearrangement uses TRBV20-1 and TRBJ1-5, with D uncertain. Germline-derived CDR1 and CDR2 are DFQATT and SNEGSKA (reference sequence). V lost 0 bases and J 0 bases, leaving 9 bases between the germline ends. The CDR3 is made up of 15 amino acids. Here the CDR3 reads CSAREGLGSNQPQHF. In DNA, the CDR3 is TGCAGTGCTAGAGAGGGGTTGGGTAGCAATCAGCCCCAGCATTTT.

This chain's CDR3 is CASTPGPGSGANVLTF. The CDR3 nucleotides read TGTGCCAGCACACCTGGGCCTGGCTCTGGGGCCAACGTCCTGACTTTC. V is TRBV6-5 and J is TRBJ2-6; D remains unclear. The CDR3 runs to 16 residues. Germline lookup yields CDR1 MNHEY and CDR2 SVGAGI. Trimming shortened V by 7 bases and J by 0 bases, and 13 bases separated the two germline ends.

This clonotype was recorded a few times. The chain links TRBV7-6 to TRBJ2-7; 8 positions match TRBD2. From germline, CDR1 is SGHVS and CDR2 FNYEAQ. V lost 1 base, J lost 5 bases, and 4 bases stayed unmatched. The CDR3 sequence is 14 residues long. CDR3 coding DNA: TGTGCCAGCAGCTTAGAAGCGGGAGCGCACGAGCAGTACTTC. Translation gives CASSLEAGAHEQYF.

This clonotype was counted at least ten times. The chain couples TRBV6-6 to TRBJ2-4; D is unresolved. V lost 2 bases and J lost 9, with 5 bases in between. The length of the CDR3 is 11 residues. The germline V gene encodes CDR1 MNHNY and CDR2 SVGAGI (reference sequence). In nucleotides, the CDR3 is TGTGCCAGCAGTTACAAGGGCATTCAGTACTTC. Translated, it gives CASSYKGIQYF.

The chain uses TRBV20-1 and TRBJ2-5; D possibly matches TRBD1 or TRBD2 (5 bases each). The CDR3 sequence is 13 residues long. The ends were cut back, 4 bases at V and 1 base at J, with 10 bases in the middle. Germline CDR1 reads DFQATT; CDR2 reads SNEGSKA (reference sequence). This chain's CDR3 is CSANGGVQETQYF. The CDR3 DNA reads TGCAGTGCTAATGGGGGTGTCCAAGAGACCCAGTACTTC.

Comments on this clonotype: A read error may be the cause here, since a much bigger clone is one base away. The chain is built from TRBV29-1 and TRBJ2-4; weak D call: TRBD1 (5 bases). Germline CDR1 and CDR2: SQVTM and ANQGSEA. This CDR3 is 11 amino acids long. CDR3 nucleotide sequence: TGCAGCGTTATCAGGGTGGACGAGCAGTGCTTC. Translation gives CSVIRVDEQCF.

CDR3 in amino acids: CAWSKGDNSNQPQHF. The DNA of the CDR3 is TGTGCCTGGAGTAAGGGGGACAATAGCAATCAGCCCCAGCATTTT. V gene TRBV30 combines with J gene TRBJ1-5; TRBD1 is a possible D gene (6 bases). CDR3 length equals 15 residues. Looked up from germline, CDR1 is GTSNPN and CDR2 is SVGIG (reference sequence). V lost 2 bases, J lost 0 bases, and 11 bases lay in between.